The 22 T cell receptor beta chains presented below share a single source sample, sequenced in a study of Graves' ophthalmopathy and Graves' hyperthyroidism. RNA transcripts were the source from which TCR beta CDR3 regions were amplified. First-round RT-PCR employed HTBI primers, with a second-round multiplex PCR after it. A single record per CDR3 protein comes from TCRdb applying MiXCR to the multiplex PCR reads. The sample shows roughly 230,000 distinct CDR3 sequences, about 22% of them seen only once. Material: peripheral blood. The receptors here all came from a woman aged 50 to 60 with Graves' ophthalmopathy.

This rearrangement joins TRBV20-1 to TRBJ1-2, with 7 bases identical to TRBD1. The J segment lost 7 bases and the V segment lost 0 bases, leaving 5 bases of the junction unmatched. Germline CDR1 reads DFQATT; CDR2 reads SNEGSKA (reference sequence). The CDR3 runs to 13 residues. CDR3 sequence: CSARDPTGTGYTF. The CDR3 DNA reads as TGCAGTGCTAGAGATCCGACAGGGACTGGCTACACCTTC.

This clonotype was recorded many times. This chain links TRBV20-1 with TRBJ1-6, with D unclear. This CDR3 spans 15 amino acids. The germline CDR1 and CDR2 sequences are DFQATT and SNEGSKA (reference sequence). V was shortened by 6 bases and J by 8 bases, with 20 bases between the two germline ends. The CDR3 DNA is TGCAGTGCCATAACCTCATCGAACCTATATTCACCCCTCCACTTT. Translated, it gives CSAITSSNLYSPLHF.

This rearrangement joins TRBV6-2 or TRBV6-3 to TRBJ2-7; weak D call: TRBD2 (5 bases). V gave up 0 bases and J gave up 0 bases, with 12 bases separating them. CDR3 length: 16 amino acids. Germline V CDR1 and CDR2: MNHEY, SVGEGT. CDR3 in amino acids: CASSYSGDINSYEQYF. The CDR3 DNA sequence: TGTGCCAGCAGTTACTCGGGAGACATAAACTCCTACGAGCAGTACTTC.

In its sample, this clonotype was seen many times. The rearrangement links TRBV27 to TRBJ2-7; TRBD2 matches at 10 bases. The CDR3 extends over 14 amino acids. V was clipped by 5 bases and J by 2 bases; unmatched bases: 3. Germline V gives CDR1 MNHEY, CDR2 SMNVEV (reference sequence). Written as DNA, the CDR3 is TGTGCCAGCAGTAAACTAGCGGGAACCTACGAGCAGTACTTC. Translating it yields CASSKLAGTYEQYF.

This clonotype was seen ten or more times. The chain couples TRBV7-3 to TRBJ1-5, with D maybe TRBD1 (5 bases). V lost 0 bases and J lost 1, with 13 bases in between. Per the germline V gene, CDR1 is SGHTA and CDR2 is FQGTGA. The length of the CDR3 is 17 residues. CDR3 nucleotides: TGTGCCAGCAGCTTAACGGCGGCAGGGTTGAGCAATCAGCCCCAGCATTTT. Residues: CASSLTAAGLSNQPQHF.

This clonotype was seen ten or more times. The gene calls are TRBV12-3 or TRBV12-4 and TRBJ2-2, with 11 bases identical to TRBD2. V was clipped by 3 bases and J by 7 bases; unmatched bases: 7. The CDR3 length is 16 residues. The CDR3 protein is CASSFSLGLADGELFF. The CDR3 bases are TGTGCCAGCAGTTTCTCTCTGGGACTAGCGGACGGGGAGCTGTTTTTT.

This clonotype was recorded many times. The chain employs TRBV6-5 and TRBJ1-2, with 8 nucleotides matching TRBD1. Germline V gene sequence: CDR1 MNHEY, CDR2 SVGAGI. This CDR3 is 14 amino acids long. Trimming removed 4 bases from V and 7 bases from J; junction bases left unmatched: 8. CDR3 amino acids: CASSSQGVASGYTF. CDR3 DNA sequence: TGTGCCAGCAGTTCACAGGGGGTGGCGTCTGGCTACACCTTC.

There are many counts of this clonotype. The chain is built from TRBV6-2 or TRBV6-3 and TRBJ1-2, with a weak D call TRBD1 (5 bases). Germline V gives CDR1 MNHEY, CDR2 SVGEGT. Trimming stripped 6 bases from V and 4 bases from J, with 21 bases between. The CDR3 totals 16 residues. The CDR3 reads CASSQILGPGLYGYTF. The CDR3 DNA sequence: TGTGCCAGCAGCCAGATCTTGGGGCCCGGACTCTATGGCTACACCTTC.

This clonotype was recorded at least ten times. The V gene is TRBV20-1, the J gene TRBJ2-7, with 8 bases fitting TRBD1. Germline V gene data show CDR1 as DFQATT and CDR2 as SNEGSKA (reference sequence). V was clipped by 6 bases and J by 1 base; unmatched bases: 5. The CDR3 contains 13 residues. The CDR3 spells CSARQGSSYEQYF. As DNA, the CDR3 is TGCAGTGCCAGACAGGGGTCATCCTACGAGCAGTACTTC.

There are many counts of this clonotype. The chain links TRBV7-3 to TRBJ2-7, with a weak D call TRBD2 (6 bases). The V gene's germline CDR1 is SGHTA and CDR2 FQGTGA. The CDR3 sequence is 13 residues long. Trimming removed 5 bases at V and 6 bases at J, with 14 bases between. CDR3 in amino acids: CASSLTEGREQYF. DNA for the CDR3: TGTGCCAGCAGCCTTACGGAGGGACGCGAGCAGTACTTC.

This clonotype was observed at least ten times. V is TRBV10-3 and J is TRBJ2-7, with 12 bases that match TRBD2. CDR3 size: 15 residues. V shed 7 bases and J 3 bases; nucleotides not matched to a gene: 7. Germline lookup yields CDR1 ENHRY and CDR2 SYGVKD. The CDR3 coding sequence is TGTGCCATCACCCAAGGACTAGCGGGAAACTACGAGCAGTACTTC. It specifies CAITQGLAGNYEQYF.

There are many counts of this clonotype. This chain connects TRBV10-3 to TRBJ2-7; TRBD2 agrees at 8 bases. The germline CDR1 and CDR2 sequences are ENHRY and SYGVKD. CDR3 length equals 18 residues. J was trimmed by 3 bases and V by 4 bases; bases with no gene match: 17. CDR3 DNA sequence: TGTGCCATCAGTGGCGGTGGGAGCGGGAGTGGTGACTTCTACGAGCAGTACTTC. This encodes CAISGGGSGSGDFYEQYF.

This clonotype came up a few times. The CDR3, as DNA: TGTGCCAGCAGTTACCGGGGTAGCGGGAGGGGGGGTACCGGGGAGCTGTTTTTT. This translates into CASSYRGSGRGGTGELFF. This chain uses TRBV6-2 or TRBV6-3 with TRBJ2-2; TRBD2 aligns across 11 bases. Trimming removed 2 bases from V and 5 bases from J; junction bases left unmatched: 10. CDR1 and CDR2 (germline): MNHEY, SVGEGT. This CDR3 comprises 18 residues.

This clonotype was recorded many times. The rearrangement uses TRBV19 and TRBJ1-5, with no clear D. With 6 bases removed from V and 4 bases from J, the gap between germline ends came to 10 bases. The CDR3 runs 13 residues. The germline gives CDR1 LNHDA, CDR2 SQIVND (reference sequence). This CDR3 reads CASSNYMNQPQHF. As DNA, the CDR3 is TGTGCCAGTAGCAATTACATGAATCAGCCCCAGCATTTT.

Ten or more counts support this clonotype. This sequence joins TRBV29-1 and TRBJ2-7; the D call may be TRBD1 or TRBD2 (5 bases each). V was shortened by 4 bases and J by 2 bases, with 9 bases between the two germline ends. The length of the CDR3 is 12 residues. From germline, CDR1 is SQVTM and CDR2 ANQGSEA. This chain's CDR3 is CSVVGGPYEQYF. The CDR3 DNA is TGCAGCGTTGTTGGGGGACCCTACGAGCAGTACTTC.

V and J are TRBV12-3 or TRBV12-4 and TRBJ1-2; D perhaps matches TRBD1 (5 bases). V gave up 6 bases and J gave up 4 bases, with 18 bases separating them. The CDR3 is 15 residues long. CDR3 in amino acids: CASSPPEGLSYGYTF. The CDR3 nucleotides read TGTGCCAGCAGCCCCCCGGAGGGGCTTAGCTATGGCTACACCTTC.

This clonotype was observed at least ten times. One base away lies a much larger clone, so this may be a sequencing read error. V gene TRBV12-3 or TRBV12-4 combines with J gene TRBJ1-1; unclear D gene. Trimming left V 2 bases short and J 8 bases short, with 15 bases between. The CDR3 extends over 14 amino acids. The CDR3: CASSLWQIGSEAFF. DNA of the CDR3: TGTGCCAGCAGTTTATGGCAGATCGGGAGCGAAGCTTTCTTT.

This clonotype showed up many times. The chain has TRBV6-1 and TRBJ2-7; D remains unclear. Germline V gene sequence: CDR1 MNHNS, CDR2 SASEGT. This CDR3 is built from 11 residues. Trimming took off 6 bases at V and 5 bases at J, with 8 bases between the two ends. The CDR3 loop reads CASRTWDEQYF. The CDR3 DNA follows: TGTGCCAGCAGGACCTGGGACGAGCAGTACTTC.

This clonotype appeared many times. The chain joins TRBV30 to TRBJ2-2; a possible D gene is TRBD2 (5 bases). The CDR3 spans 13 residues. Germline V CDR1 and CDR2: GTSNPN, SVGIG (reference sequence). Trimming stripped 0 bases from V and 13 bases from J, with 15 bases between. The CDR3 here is CAWSVRSALALFF. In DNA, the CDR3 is TGTGCCTGGAGTGTACGTAGCGCCCTGGCGCTGTTTTTT. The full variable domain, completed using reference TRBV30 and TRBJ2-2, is SQTIHQWPATLVQPVGSPLSLECTVEGTSNPNLYWYRQAAGRGLQLLFYSVGIGQISSEVPQNLSASRPQDRQFILSSKKLLLSDSGFYLCAWSVRSALALFFGEGSRLTVL.

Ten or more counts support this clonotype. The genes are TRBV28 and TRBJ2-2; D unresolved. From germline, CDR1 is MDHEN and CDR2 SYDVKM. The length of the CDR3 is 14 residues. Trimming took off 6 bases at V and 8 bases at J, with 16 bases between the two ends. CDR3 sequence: CASRPPGPRGELFF. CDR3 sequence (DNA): TGTGCCAGCAGGCCTCCGGGCCCCAGGGGGGAGCTGTTTTTT.

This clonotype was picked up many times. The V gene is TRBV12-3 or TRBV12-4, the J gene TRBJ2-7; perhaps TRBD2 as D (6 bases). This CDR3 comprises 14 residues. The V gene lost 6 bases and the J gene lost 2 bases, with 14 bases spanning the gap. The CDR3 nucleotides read TGTGCCAGCAGCCACCGGGGGACTGCCTACGAGCAGTACTTC. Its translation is CASSHRGTAYEQYF.

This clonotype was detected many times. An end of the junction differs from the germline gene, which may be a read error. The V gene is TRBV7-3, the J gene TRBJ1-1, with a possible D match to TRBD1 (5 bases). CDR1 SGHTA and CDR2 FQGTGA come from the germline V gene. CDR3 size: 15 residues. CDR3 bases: TGTGCCAGCGGCTTAAGGTCAGGGAATACCGCTGGAGCTTTCTTT. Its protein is CASGLRSGNTAGAFF.